The sequence of this T cell receptor beta chain was determined in a study of early T cells in non-severe SARS-CoV-2 infection. This clonotype was recorded at least ten times. This CDR3 has 14 residues. Germline assignment: CDR1 SGHNT and CDR2 YYREEE (reference sequence). Trimming removed 2 bases from V and 3 bases from J; junction bases left unmatched: 3. MiXCR, applied by TCRdb to the 5' RACE reads, yields one record per CDR3 protein. The table lists some 80,000 distinct CDR3 sequences, about 12% of them singletons. This clonotype was sampled from an adult who was a healthcare worker with PCR-confirmed SARS-CoV-2 infection or an uninfected control (not recorded which). V gene TRBV5-4 combines with J gene TRBJ2-5; 8 nucleotides align to TRBD2. The sample consisted of whole blood. CDR3 nucleotide sequence: TGTGCCAGCAGCTTTTCACTAGCGGAAGAGACCCAGTACTTC. Its translation is CASSFSLAEETQYF.